This is a list of T cell receptor beta chains from one sample in a study of blood T cell repertoires in COVID-19. Profiled with immunoSEQ multiplex PCR; TCRdb holds only in-frame clones, not every one. The sample contains 200,000 to 250,000 clones, around 88% of which appear only once. Sequencing was done on a sample of peripheral blood. These receptors came from an elderly man with acute or convalescent COVID-19. The CDR3 runs from the conserved cysteine through the conserved F or W. A D gene is named only where the DNA matches it firmly. Only part of the rows carry a size: once, few, many, or a class if the clone is expanded.

size,J,D,V,DNA,CDR3
once,TRBJ1-4,NA,TRBV6-5,TGTGCCAGCAGTTACGCCACCCGGGAAAAACTGTTTTTT,CASSYATREKLFF
NA,TRBJ2-3,NA,TRBV18,TGTGCCAGCTCACCAACAGGAACTAGCACAGATACGCAGTATTTT,CASSPTGTSTDTQYF
NA,TRBJ1-1,TRBD1,TRBV25-1,TGTGCCAGCAGGCACAGGGGTTCTATGAACACTGAAGCTTTCTTT,CASRHRGSMNTEAFF
NA,TRBJ1-3,NA,TRBV5-1,TGCGCCAGCAGCTTGGAACCAGGGAAATATGGAAACACCATATATTTT,CASSLEPGKYGNTIYF
NA,TRBJ1-1,TRBD1,TRBV27,TGTGCCAGCAGATCGACAGGGTCTGGCGAAGCTTTCTTT,CASRSTGSGEAFF
NA,TRBJ1-1,TRBD1,TRBV3-1/TRBV3-2,TGTGCCAGCAGCCCGACAGGGTTTGCGGGGGGTGGCTCTGAAGCTTTCTTT,CASSPTGFAGGGSEAFF
NA,TRBJ1-4,NA,TRBV19,TGTGCTTCGCGCACAGGGATGGCTGAAAAACTGTTTTTT,CASRTGMAEKLFF
NA,TRBJ2-1,TRBD2,TRBV9,TGTGCCAGCAGCGTAGCCCCCGGGGGGGGCGGCGATGAGCAGTTCTTC,CASSVAPGGGGDEQFF
NA,TRBJ2-7,NA,TRBV28,TGTGCCAGCAGTTTACTTGGACAACTTTACGAGCAGTACTTC,CASSLLGQLYEQYF
NA,TRBJ2-3,TRBD2,TRBV19,TGTGCCAGTAGTACACAGACTAGCGGGAGTCCAGATACGCAGTATTTT,CASSTQTSGSPDTQYF
NA,TRBJ1-1,NA,TRBV18,TGTGCCAGCTCAGTAAGCACGGTGAGCACTGAAGCTTTCTTT,CASSVSTVSTEAFF
NA,TRBJ1-1,NA,TRBV7-8,TGTGCCAGCAGTTCCTCCACAGGGTCTGAAGCTTTCTTT,CASSSSTGSEAFF
once,TRBJ2-1,TRBD2,TRBV5-1,TGCGCCAGCAGCTTGAGTAGCGGGCTCAGCTCCTACAATGAGCAGTTCTTC,CASSLSSGLSSYNEQFF
once,TRBJ2-5,TRBD1,TRBV11-3,TGTGCCAGCAGCTTTACCGGGACAGGGGGTCAAGAGACCCAGTACTTC,CASSFTGTGGQETQYF
NA,TRBJ1-5,TRBD1,TRBV2,TGTGCCAGCGCCCAAGGGACAGGGGGTAATCAGCCCCAGCATTTT,CASAQGTGGNQPQHF
NA,TRBJ1-2,TRBD1,TRBV7-9,TGTGCCAGCAGCTCCCCCGGGACAGCCACCCCTCATGGCTACACCTTC,CASSSPGTATPHGYTF
NA,TRBJ2-7,NA,TRBV11-2,TGTGCCAGCAGCTTAGATCGGGGCGAGCAGTACTTC,CASSLDRGEQYF
NA,TRBJ2-5,TRBD2,TRBV10-3,TGTGCCATCAGACGGGGACTAGCGGGGGAAGAGACCCAGTACTTC,CAIRRGLAGEETQYF
NA,TRBJ1-2,NA,TRBV6-5,TGTGCCGGGGATTTAGACAGCTCCTATGGCTACACCTTC,CAGDLDSSYGYTF
NA,TRBJ1-3,TRBD1,TRBV18,TGTGCCAGCTCACCAAGACAGGGGTCCGGAAACACCATATATTTT,CASSPRQGSGNTIYF
NA,TRBJ1-6,NA,TRBV12-3/TRBV12-4,TGTGCCAGCAGTTTAAGGGGACCCCTCCACTTT,CASSLRGPLHF
once,TRBJ1-2,NA,TRBV10-3,TGTGCCATCAGTGAGTCGAGACTACAGGGAAATGGCTACACCTTC,CAISESRLQGNGYTF
NA,TRBJ1-2,NA,TRBV7-8,TGTGCCAGCAGCCATCGAGAGGCATCCTTCTATGGCTACACCTTC,CASSHREASFYGYTF
NA,TRBJ2-1,NA,TRBV28,TGTGCCAGCTCCCCCAGGGGAGTCCCCCCCAATGAGCAGTTCTTC,CASSPRGVPPNEQFF
NA,TRBJ2-7,TRBD2,TRBV5-1,TGCGCCAGCAGCTTGGGACTAGCGGGATTAACCTCCTACGAGCAGTACTTC,CASSLGLAGLTSYEQYF
NA,TRBJ2-1,TRBD2,TRBV5-6,TGTGCCAGCAGCTTGGAACTAGCGGGAGTGAGGTACAATGAGCAGTTCTTC,CASSLELAGVRYNEQFF
NA,TRBJ1-1,TRBD1,TRBV10-3,TGTGCCATCAGTGAGGGTGAGGGGGCAGGGGCTTTCTTT,CAISEGEGAGAFF
NA,TRBJ2-3,TRBD2,TRBV5-6,TGTGCCAGCAGCCCACAGGGAGGGACTAGGGGCACAGATACGCAGTATTTT,CASSPQGGTRGTDTQYF
NA,TRBJ2-2,NA,TRBV25-1,TGTGCCAGCAGTGAAGGAAGGGTAAAGGGCGGGTTCACCGGGGAGCTGTTTTTT,CASSEGRVKGGFTGELFF
NA,TRBJ2-3,TRBD1,TRBV5-4,TGTGCCAGCAGCTTTTTCGGGACAGTTACGGATACGCAGTATTTT,CASSFFGTVTDTQYF
NA,TRBJ1-3,NA,TRBV28,TGTGCCAGCAGTTGGGGCCAGGGGTCCATATATTTT,CASSWGQGSIYF
NA,TRBJ2-3,TRBD2,TRBV7-2,TGTGCCAGCAGCTCCCCTCGAGGGCGGGGGGGTAGCACAGATACGCAGTATTTT,CASSSPRGRGGSTDTQYF
NA,TRBJ2-4,TRBD1,TRBV28,TGTGCCAGCAGCCGCACCAGGGGGCGGAAAAACATTCAGTACTTC,CASSRTRGRKNIQYF
NA,TRBJ1-1,NA,TRBV6-2/TRBV6-3,TGTGCCAGCAGTTACGGGCAGTCGAACACTGAAGCTTTCTTT,CASSYGQSNTEAFF
NA,TRBJ1-1,NA,TRBV18,TGTGCCAGCTCACCCCAGGTGAACACTGAAGCTTTCTTT,CASSPQVNTEAFF
NA,TRBJ2-2,NA,TRBV5-1,TGCGCCAGCAGCTTGGTCAGGGATTCTGCCGGGGAGCTGTTTTTT,CASSLVRDSAGELFF
NA,TRBJ1-1,NA,TRBV11-2,TGTGCCAGCAGTCCAGACAGGCTCAAGAGAACTGAAGCTTTCTTT,CASSPDRLKRTEAFF
NA,TRBJ1-2,NA,TRBV5-6,TGTGCCAGCACGCGTGGCCGGGGCTATGGCTACACCTTC,CASTRGRGYGYTF
NA,TRBJ1-2,NA,TRBV7-2,TGTGCCAGCAGCCCTGGGAGGACGGGCTATGGCTACACCTTC,CASSPGRTGYGYTF
NA,TRBJ1-2,NA,TRBV7-2,TGTGCCAGCAGCCTCGGACCGAGGACTGGTGGCTACACCTTC,CASSLGPRTGGYTF
NA,TRBJ1-1,NA,TRBV12-3/TRBV12-4,TGTGCCAGCACCCCGGGGTTGAACACTGAAGCTTTCTTT,CASTPGLNTEAFF
NA,TRBJ1-4,TRBD1,TRBV7-2,TGTGCCAGCAGCTTAGGGGTTGGGACAGTACCCGAAAAACTGTTTTTT,CASSLGVGTVPEKLFF
NA,TRBJ2-3,NA,TRBV5-5,TGTGCCAGCAGCTCGGGGGGGACAGACATTTCAGATACGCAGTATTTT,CASSSGGTDISDTQYF
NA,TRBJ2-7,NA,TRBV11-2,TGTGCCAGCAGCTTAGTGGCAGGAGGTCAATTCGAGCAGTACTTC,CASSLVAGGQFEQYF
NA,TRBJ1-1,NA,TRBV6-5,TGTGCCAGCTTGCCGACCGACAGGTCACGGCCTGAAGCTTTCTTT,CASLPTDRSRPEAFF
NA,TRBJ2-5,TRBD2,TRBV9,TGTGCCAGCAGCGTAGTGGGTAGCGGGAGTAGAGAATTAGAGACCCAGTACTTC,CASSVVGSGSRELETQYF
once,TRBJ2-1,TRBD2,TRBV19,TGTGCCAGTAGTATCCCGGGAGGAGCTAGGTACAATGAGCAGTTCTTC,CASSIPGGARYNEQFF